This T cell receptor beta chain is drawn from a study of graft-versus-host responses after intestinal transplantation. Study information: All recipients were given anti-thymocyte globulin induction, and tacrolimus and steroids were then administered for three to four years.

This clone was found once. No antigen is known for it. Profiled with immunoSEQ multiplex PCR; TCRdb holds only in-frame clones, not every one. This sample yields about 94,000 clones, of which roughly 91% are seen a single time; under 0.55% belongs to the top ten. This CDR3 contains 13 residues. Trimming pared 6 bases from V and 3 bases from J, leaving 11 bases between. Germline V CDR1 and CDR2: LGHNT, FRNRAP. Study conclusions and caveats: Researchers found GvH clones in recipient marrow, and some showed up first in ileum or blood. Allografts of one patient group, those with graft-donor T cell macrochimerism, had high graft-versus-host to host-versus-graft clonal ratios.

The sequencing used unstimulated CD8+ T cells sorted from spleen or lymph node cells, collected before intestinal transplant. This receptor was identified in a human donor who received an intestinal transplant. The V and J genes are TRBV12-5 and TRBJ1-1; D is unclear. The CDR3 DNA follows: TGTGCTAGTGGCCCGGGTGGAGACACTGAAGCTTTCTTT. Protein sequence: CASGPGGDTEAFF.